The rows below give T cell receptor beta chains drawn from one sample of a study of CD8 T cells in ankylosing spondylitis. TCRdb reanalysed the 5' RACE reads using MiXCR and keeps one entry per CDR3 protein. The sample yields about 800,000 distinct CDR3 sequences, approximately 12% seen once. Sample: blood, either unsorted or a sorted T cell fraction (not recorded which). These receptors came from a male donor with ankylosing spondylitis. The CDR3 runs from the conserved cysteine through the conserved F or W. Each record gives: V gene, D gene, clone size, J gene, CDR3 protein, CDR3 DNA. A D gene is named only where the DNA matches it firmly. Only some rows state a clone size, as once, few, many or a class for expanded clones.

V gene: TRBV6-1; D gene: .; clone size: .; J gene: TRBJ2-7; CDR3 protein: CASSDRETDYEQYF; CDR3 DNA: TGTGCCAGCAGTGACAGGGAGACTGACTACGAGCAGTACTTC
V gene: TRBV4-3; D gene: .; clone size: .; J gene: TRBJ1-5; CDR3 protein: CASSQDHRILPQPQHF; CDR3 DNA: TGCGCCAGCAGCCAAGATCACCGCATTCTTCCGCAGCCCCAGCATTTT
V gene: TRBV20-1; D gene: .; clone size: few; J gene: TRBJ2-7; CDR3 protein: CSAQTRTYEQYF; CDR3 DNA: TGCAGTGCTCAGACACGGACCTACGAGCAGTACTTC
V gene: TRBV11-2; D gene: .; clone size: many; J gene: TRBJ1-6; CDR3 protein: CASAGPDSPLHF; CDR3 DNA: TGTGCCAGCGCAGGGCCCGATTCACCCCTCCACTTT
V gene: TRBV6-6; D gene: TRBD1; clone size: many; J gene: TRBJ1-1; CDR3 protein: CASIADRGRVAFF; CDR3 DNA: TGTGCCAGCATTGCGGACAGGGGGCGCGTGGCTTTCTTT
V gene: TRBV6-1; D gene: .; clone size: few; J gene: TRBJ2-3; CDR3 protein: CASTIPTDTDTQYF; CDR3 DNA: TGTGCCAGCACCATTCCCACAGACACAGATACGCAGTATTTT
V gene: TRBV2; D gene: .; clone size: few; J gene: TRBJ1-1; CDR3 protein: CASSWDALEVNTEAFF; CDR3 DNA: TGTGCCAGCAGCTGGGACGCTCTAGAGGTGAACACTGAAGCTTTCTTT
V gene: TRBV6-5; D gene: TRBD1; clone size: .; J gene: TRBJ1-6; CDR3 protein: CASSYGDRENSPLHF; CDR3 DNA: TGTGCCAGCAGTTACGGGGACAGGGAAAATTCACCCCTCCACTTT
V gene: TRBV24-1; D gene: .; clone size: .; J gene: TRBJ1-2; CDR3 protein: CATSDPGNNYGYTF; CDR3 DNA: TGTGCCACCAGTGACCCCGGGAACAACTATGGCTACACCTTC
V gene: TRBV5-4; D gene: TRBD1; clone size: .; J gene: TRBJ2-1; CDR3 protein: CASSLGTGLVDEQFF; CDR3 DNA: TGTGCCAGCAGCTTGGGGACAGGGTTAGTCGATGAGCAGTTCTTC
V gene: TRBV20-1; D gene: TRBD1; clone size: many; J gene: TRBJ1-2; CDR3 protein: CSEQDRGVKGGYTF; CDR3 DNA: TGCAGTGAACAGGACAGGGGTGTTAAGGGTGGCTACACCTTC
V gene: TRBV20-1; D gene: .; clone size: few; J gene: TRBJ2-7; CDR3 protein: CSARAGEGEQYF; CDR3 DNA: TGCAGTGCTAGGGCAGGGGAAGGCGAGCAGTACTTC
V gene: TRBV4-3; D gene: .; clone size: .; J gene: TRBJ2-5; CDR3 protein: CASSASLWETQYF; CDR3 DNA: TGCGCCAGCAGCGCCAGCCTGTGGGAGACCCAGTACTTC
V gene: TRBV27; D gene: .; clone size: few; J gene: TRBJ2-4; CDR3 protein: CAIWGRLAKNIQYF; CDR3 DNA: TGTGCCATCTGGGGGCGATTAGCCAAAAACATTCAGTACTTC
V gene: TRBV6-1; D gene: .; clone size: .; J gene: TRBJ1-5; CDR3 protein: CASSRLNSGNQPQHF; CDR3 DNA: TGTGCCAGCAGCCGACTAAATTCCGGCAATCAGCCCCAGCATTTT
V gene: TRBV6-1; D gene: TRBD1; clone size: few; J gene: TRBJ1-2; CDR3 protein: CASRPRTGGGYTF; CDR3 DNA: TGTGCCAGCAGACCCCGGACAGGGGGAGGCTACACCTTC
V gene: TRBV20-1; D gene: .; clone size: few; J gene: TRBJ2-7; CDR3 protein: CSAREGVYSYEQYF; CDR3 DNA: TGCAGTGCTAGAGAGGGGGTCTACTCCTACGAGCAGTACTTC
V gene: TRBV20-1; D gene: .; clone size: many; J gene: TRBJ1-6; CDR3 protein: CSARGPYNSPLHF; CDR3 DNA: TGCAGTGCTAGAGGGCCCTATAATTCACCCCTCCACTTT
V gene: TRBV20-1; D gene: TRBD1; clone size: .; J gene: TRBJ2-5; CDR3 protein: CSARTGGTHPVQYF; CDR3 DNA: TGCAGTGCTAGGACAGGGGGGACCCACCCAGTCCAGTACTTC
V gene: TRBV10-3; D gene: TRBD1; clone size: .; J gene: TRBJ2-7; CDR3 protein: CATKGQGAAEQYF; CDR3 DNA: TGTGCCACAAAGGGACAGGGGGCGGCCGAGCAGTACTTC
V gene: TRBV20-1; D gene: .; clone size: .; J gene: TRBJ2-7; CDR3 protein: CSARDRHSFSYEQYF; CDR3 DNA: TGCAGTGCTAGAGATAGGCACAGCTTCTCCTACGAGCAGTACTTC
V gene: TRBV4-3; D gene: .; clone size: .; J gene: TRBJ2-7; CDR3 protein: CASSWGPMDEQYF; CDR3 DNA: TGCGCCAGCAGCTGGGGGCCTATGGACGAGCAGTACTTC
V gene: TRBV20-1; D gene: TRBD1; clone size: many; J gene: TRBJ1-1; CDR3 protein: CSARLTGSGTEAFF; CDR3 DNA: TGCAGTGCTAGACTGACAGGGAGCGGTACTGAAGCTTTCTTT
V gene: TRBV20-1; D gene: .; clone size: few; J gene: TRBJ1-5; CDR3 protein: CSARRTDRYSNQPQHF; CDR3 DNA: TGCAGTGCTAGGCGTACGGATCGATATAGCAATCAGCCCCAGCATTTT
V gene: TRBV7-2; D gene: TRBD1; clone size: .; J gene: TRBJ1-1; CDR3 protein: CASSLRRGLLNTEAFF; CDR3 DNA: TGTGCCAGCAGCTTGAGGAGGGGGCTGTTGAACACTGAAGCTTTCTTT
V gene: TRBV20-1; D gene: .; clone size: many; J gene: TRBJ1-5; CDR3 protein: CSASTDLDQPQHF; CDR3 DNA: TGCAGTGCTTCCACGGACCTTGATCAGCCCCAGCATTTT
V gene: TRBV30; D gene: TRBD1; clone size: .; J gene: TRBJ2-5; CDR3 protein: CAWSWTGGYQETQYF; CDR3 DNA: TGTGCCTGGAGTTGGACAGGGGGCTACCAAGAGACCCAGTACTTC
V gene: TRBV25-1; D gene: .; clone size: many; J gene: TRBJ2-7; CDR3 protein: CASSVTSGRPYF; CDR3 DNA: TGTGCCAGCAGTGTCACCTCGGGACGGCCGTACTTC
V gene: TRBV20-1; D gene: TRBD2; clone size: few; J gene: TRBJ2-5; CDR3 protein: CRTGLAGGGETQYF; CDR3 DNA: TGCAGGACTGGACTAGCGGGAGGAGGGGAGACCCAGTACTTC
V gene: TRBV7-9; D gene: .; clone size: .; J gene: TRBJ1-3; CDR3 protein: CASSPEGNTIYF; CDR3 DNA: TGTGCCAGCAGCCCCGAGGGAAACACCATATATTTT
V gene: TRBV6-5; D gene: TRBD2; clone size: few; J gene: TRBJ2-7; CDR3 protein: CASSHPRGGLDEQYF; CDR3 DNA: TGTGCCAGCAGTCACCCTCGGGGGGGGCTCGACGAGCAGTACTTC
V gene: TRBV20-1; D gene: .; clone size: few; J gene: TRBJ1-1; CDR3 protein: CSARKTAGAPEAFF; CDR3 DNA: TGCAGTGCTAGAAAAACGGCGGGGGCCCCTGAAGCTTTCTTT
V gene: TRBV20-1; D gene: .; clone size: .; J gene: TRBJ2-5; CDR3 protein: CSARWGGRETQYF; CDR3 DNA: TGCAGTGCTAGATGGGGGGGGCGAGAGACCCAGTACTTC
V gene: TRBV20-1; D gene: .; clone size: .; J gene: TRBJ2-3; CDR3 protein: CSALSGSPDTQYF; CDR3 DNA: TGCAGTGCTCTGTCCGGGAGCCCAGATACGCAGTATTTT
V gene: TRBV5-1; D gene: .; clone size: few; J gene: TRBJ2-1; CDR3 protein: CASSRGAGDEQFF; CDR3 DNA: TGCGCCAGTTCCAGGGGAGCCGGCGATGAGCAGTTCTTC
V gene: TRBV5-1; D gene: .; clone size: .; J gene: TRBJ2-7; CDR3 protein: CASSLQTANYEQYF; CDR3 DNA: TGCGCCAGCAGCTTACAGACAGCCAACTACGAGCAGTACTTC
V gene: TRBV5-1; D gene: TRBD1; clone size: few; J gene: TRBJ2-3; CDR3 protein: CASSLETGSGTDTQYF; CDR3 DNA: TGCGCCAGCAGCTTGGAGACAGGGAGTGGGACAGATACGCAGTATTTT
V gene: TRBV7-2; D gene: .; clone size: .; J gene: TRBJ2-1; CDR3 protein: CASINRGSGYNEQFF; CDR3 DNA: TGTGCCAGCATCAACCGGGGAAGTGGCTACAATGAGCAGTTCTTC
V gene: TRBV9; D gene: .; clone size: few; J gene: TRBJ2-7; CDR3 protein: CASSVGDREGSEQYF; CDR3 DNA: TGTGCCAGCAGCGTAGGCGACAGGGAGGGCAGCGAGCAGTACTTC
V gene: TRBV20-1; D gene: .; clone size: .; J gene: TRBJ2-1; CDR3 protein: CSARNTAESSEFF; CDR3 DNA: TGCAGTGCCCGGAATACGGCGGAGAGCTCGGAGTTCTTC
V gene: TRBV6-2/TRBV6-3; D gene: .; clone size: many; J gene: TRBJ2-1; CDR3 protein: CASRNRRAQDEQFF; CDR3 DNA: TGTGCCAGCAGGAATCGAAGGGCGCAGGATGAGCAGTTCTTC
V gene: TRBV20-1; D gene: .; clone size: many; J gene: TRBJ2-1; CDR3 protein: CSTGVGYNEQFF; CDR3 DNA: TGCAGCACTGGAGTAGGCTACAATGAGCAGTTCTTC
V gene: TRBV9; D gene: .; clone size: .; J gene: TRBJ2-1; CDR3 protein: CASSNRQVYNEQFF; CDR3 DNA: TGTGCCAGCAGCAATCGACAGGTCTACAATGAGCAGTTCTTC
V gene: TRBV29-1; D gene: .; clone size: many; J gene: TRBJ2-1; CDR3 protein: CSVEDRRGAYNEQFF; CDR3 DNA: TGCAGCGTTGAAGATCGGAGAGGAGCCTACAATGAGCAGTTCTTC
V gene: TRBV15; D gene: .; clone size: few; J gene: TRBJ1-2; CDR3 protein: CATSRGLVRGDGYTF; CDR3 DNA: TGTGCCACCAGCAGAGGCCTTGTACGGGGGGATGGCTACACCTTC
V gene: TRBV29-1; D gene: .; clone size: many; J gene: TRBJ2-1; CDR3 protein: CSAGGISGNEQFF; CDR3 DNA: TGCAGCGCCGGGGGAATCTCGGGGAATGAGCAGTTCTTC
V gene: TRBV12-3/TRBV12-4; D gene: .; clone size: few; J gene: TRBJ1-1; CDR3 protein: CASSLLVNTEAFF; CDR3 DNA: TGTGCCAGCAGTTTACTAGTGAACACTGAAGCTTTCTTT
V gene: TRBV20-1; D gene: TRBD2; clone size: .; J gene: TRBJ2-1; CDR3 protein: CSASPSGRGSEQFF; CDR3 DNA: TGCAGTGCTAGCCCTAGCGGGAGAGGCAGTGAGCAGTTCTTC
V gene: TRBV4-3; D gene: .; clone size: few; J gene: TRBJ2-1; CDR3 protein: CASSQGTGGVDEQFF; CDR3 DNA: TGCGCCAGCAGCCAAGGCACAGGGGGGGTCGATGAGCAGTTCTTC